This is a list of T cell receptor beta chains from one sample in a study of regulatory T cells in long-lasting Graves disease. TCRdb re-analysed the multiplex PCR reads in MiXCR, keeping a single row per CDR3 protein. The sample includes fewer than 650,000 distinct CDR3 sequences, 15% to 20% of them seen just once. The same data also went into a second study, on T cells in Graves' hyperthyroidism and ophthalmopathy.

The sample here was peripheral blood mononuclear cells (PBMCs), taken at new diagnosis, from a patient treated with antithyroid drugs. These receptors were collected from a man in his late teens or twenties with Graves disease. Both conserved end residues are part of each CDR3. D genes are given only for firm matches. Rows give clone size only sometimes, using once, few, many, or a class for an expanded clone.

J,size,V,D,DNA,CDR3
TRBJ2-2,few,TRBV28,TRBD2,TGTGCCAGCAGTGAGGGACTAGCGCCCGGGGAGCTGTTTTTT,CASSEGLAPGELFF
TRBJ2-1,.,TRBV5-1,.,TGCGCCAGCAGCAACACACTAGTTTCCTCCTACAATGAGCAGTTCTTC,CASSNTLVSSYNEQFF
TRBJ2-1,many,TRBV11-2,.,TGTGCCAGCAGCTTAGATTTCACCGGCCTTGCCCTGTTCTTC,CASSLDFTGLALFF
TRBJ2-7,many,TRBV7-9,.,TGTGCCAGCAGCTCACCCATAGGCTACGAGCAGTACTTC,CASSSPIGYEQYF
TRBJ2-7,few,TRBV5-1,TRBD1,TGCGCCAGCAGCTGGGAGACAGGGGGCGGTGAGCAGTACTTC,CASSWETGGGEQYF
TRBJ1-1,few,TRBV29-1,.,TGCAGCGTTGGTGGGCTGGGCACTGAAGCTTTCTTT,CSVGGLGTEAFF
TRBJ1-2,.,TRBV10-3,TRBD1,TGTGCCATCAAGGACAGGGATTCATCTGGCTACACCTTC,CAIKDRDSSGYTF
TRBJ1-6,few,TRBV27,TRBD1,TGTGCCAGCAGTTTCGGACAGGTTAATTCACCCCTCCACTTT,CASSFGQVNSPLHF
TRBJ2-2,.,TRBV7-9,.,TGTGCCAGCAGCCCCCCGGAGGCGACCGGGGAGCTGTTTTTT,CASSPPEATGELFF
TRBJ1-2,many,TRBV9,.,TGTGCCAGCAGCGTAACACAGGGCTTAGGAGGCTACACCTTC,CASSVTQGLGGYTF
TRBJ1-1,.,TRBV9,.,TGTACCAGCAGCGAGGACGGGAACACTGAAGCTTTCTTT,CTSSEDGNTEAFF
TRBJ2-3,.,TRBV5-1,.,TGCGCCAGCAGTCACACGGGACTCAGCACAGATACGCAGTATTTT,CASSHTGLSTDTQYF
TRBJ2-1,.,TRBV7-9,TRBD2,TGTGCCAGCAGCCTGACTAGCGAGAGCAATGAGCAGTTCTTC,CASSLTSESNEQFF
TRBJ2-5,.,TRBV20-1,TRBD1,TGCAGTGCTAGAGGGGGGGAACAGGGGGCTATGGAAGAGACCCAGTACTTC,CSARGGEQGAMEETQYF
TRBJ2-3,.,TRBV20-1,.,TGCAGTGCTAGAGGCCGGGGCGGGACAGATACGCAGTATTTT,CSARGRGGTDTQYF
TRBJ2-2,few,TRBV6-2/TRBV6-3,TRBD2,TGTGCCAGCAGTTACCTAGCGGGAGACACCGGGGAGCTGTTTTTT,CASSYLAGDTGELFF
TRBJ2-3,many,TRBV28,.,TGTGCCAGCAGTGTGGACCAGGGTCTCTCCACAGATACGCAGTATTTT,CASSVDQGLSTDTQYF
TRBJ1-1,many,TRBV12-3/TRBV12-4,.,TGTGCCAGCAGTTCTTGGTGGGCCTACACTGAAGCTTTCTTT,CASSSWWAYTEAFF
TRBJ1-1,.,TRBV12-3/TRBV12-4,.,TGTGCCAGCACTACTCCTGGCCGGCAGAACACTGAAGCTTTCTTT,CASTTPGRQNTEAFF
TRBJ1-1,few,TRBV12-3/TRBV12-4,.,TGTGCCAGCAGTCAACGATACGAGGTCACTGAAGCTTTCTTT,CASSQRYEVTEAFF
TRBJ1-6,.,TRBV19,.,TGTGCCAGCCAAGGTTATGTCGGTTCACCCCTCCACTTT,CASQGYVGSPLHF
TRBJ2-7,many,TRBV6-1,.,TGTGCCAGCAGTAGGTACCCGCGCCAGGGAAGAACCTACGAGCAGTACTTC,CASSRYPRQGRTYEQYF
TRBJ2-3,.,TRBV12-3/TRBV12-4,TRBD1,TGTGCCAGCAGGGGACCGGGACAGGGAGCAGATACGCAGTATTTT,CASRGPGQGADTQYF
TRBJ2-7,many,TRBV2,TRBD2,TGTGCCAGCGAGAAGGGGGCTAGCGGGGCCGACGAGCAGTACTTC,CASEKGASGADEQYF
TRBJ2-5,many,TRBV12-3/TRBV12-4,TRBD2,TGTGCCAGCACCTTCGGGACTAGCGGGAGAGTACAAGAGACCCAGTACTTC,CASTFGTSGRVQETQYF
TRBJ2-5,few,TRBV28,.,TGTGCCAGCAGTTTTAGGGCAGGGGAAGAGACCCAGTACTTC,CASSFRAGEETQYF
TRBJ1-2,.,TRBV9,TRBD1,TGTGCCAGCAGCGAGACTGGGACAGGCGACTATGGCTACACCTTC,CASSETGTGDYGYTF
TRBJ2-3,few,TRBV7-9,.,TGTGCCAGCAGCCCCCGAGTTGGGAATACGCAGTATTTT,CASSPRVGNTQYF
TRBJ1-4,.,TRBV20-1,TRBD1,TGCAGTGCTAGTGCACAGGGGGAAAAACTGTTTTTT,CSASAQGEKLFF
TRBJ2-5,.,TRBV7-9,.,TGTGCCAGCAGCCAAGAGGCCAGTCCGGAGGAGACCCAGTACTTC,CASSQEASPEETQYF
TRBJ2-7,.,TRBV6-2/TRBV6-3,.,TGTGCCAGCAGTGAAGTGATGGGGGCGTACGAGCAGTACTTC,CASSEVMGAYEQYF
TRBJ1-1,.,TRBV28,.,TGTGCCAGCAGCTATATGGTGGGGGGGACTGAAGCTTTCTTT,CASSYMVGGTEAFF
TRBJ1-2,many,TRBV28,TRBD1,TGTGCCAGCAGTACCATAACACAGGGGGCTTTTAACTATGGCTACACCTTC,CASSTITQGAFNYGYTF
TRBJ2-3,.,TRBV19,.,TGTGTTGGAGATACGCAGTATTTT,CVGDTQYF
TRBJ2-2,.,TRBV7-9,TRBD2,TGTGCCAGCAGCCATCGACTAGCGGGCTTAAACACCGGGGAGCTGTTTTTT,CASSHRLAGLNTGELFF
TRBJ2-2,many,TRBV3-1,.,TGTGCCAGCAGCTTACTGGCGAACACCGGGGAGCTGTTTTTT,CASSLLANTGELFF
TRBJ2-7,.,TRBV14,TRBD1,TGTGCCAGCAGCCAAACAGCCGGGACAGGGGTCCACGAGCAGTACTTC,CASSQTAGTGVHEQYF
TRBJ2-1,many,TRBV7-8,TRBD2,TGTGCCAGCAGCCTTAGCGGGGGGTACAGAAGGTACAATGAGCAGTTCTTC,CASSLSGGYRRYNEQFF
TRBJ1-4,many,TRBV18,TRBD1,TGTGCCAGCTCACCACCGGGACAGAGAAATGAAAAACTGTTTTTT,CASSPPGQRNEKLFF
TRBJ1-2,many,TRBV11-1,.,TGTGCCAGCAGTCCGGGACTTTCGGACTATGGCTACACCTTC,CASSPGLSDYGYTF
TRBJ1-1,.,TRBV9,.,TGTGCCAGCAGCGTAGACACGAACACTGAAGCTTTCTTT,CASSVDTNTEAFF
TRBJ2-2,many,TRBV2,TRBD1,TGTGCCAGCGAAAAATGGGGGACAGGCGTCGCCGGGGAGCTGTTTTTT,CASEKWGTGVAGELFF
TRBJ2-2,few,TRBV11-2,TRBD2,TGTGCCAGCAGCCCGGGGAGGGCCTCGGGGGAGCTGTTTTTT,CASSPGRASGELFF
TRBJ2-7,many,TRBV28,TRBD2,TGTGCCAGCAGTTTACGCACCGGGACTAGCGGGAGTTACGAGCAGTACTTC,CASSLRTGTSGSYEQYF
TRBJ2-5,.,TRBV6-1,TRBD2,TGTGCCAGCAGGGGGCGGGAGCCGCAAGAGACCCAGTACTTC,CASRGREPQETQYF
TRBJ2-7,many,TRBV29-1,TRBD2,TGCAGCGTGGAGGACGGGACTAGCGGGTCCTACGAGCAGTACTTC,CSVEDGTSGSYEQYF
TRBJ2-1,few,TRBV5-1,TRBD2,TGCGCCAGCAGCTTCCCTACTAGCGGGAGCTCCTACAATGAGCAGTTCTTC,CASSFPTSGSSYNEQFF
TRBJ1-4,many,TRBV29-1,.,TGCAGCGCCGTGGGCAGGGTTAATGAAAAACTGTTTTTT,CSAVGRVNEKLFF
TRBJ2-1,many,TRBV20-1,TRBD2,TGCAGTGCCAGAGGGCGGGAGGGCCTCGAGCAGTTCTTC,CSARGREGLEQFF
TRBJ1-1,many,TRBV12-5,.,TGTGCTAGTGGTTGGCCCCGGGATGAGACTGAAGCTTTCTTT,CASGWPRDETEAFF
TRBJ2-2,.,TRBV11-2,.,TGTGCCAGCAGCTCCCGGTTGGCAGATCTATACACCGGGGAGCTGTTTTTT,CASSSRLADLYTGELFF
TRBJ1-1,.,TRBV15,.,TGTGCCACCAGCAGGGGGTTAGTAGCTTTCTTT,CATSRGLVAFF